The clone carrying this T cell receptor beta chain was recorded at least ten times. The CDR3 length is 16 residues. The junction had 12 bases not matched to a gene; V was cut back by 5 bases and J by 4 bases. Germline V gene sequence: CDR1 SGHVS, CDR2 FQNEAQ. Graves' hyperthyroidism qualified as stable when ophthalmopathy did not progress within 18 months. The PBMCs had their origin in 10 ml of fresh peripheral blood. The data belong to a study of T cells in Graves' hyperthyroidism and ophthalmopathy. Amplification of TCR beta CDR3 regions used RNA as the template. A first-round RT-PCR of the TCR CDR3 used the HTBI primer set. In TCRdb, the multiplex PCR reads were re-called with MiXCR into one record per CDR3 protein. The table records around 700,000 distinct CDR3 sequences, roughly a third of them present only once.

The chain uses TRBV7-8 and TRBJ2-5; TRBD2 agrees at 8 bases. This receptor was obtained from a woman aged 40 to 50 with Graves' hyperthyroidism. Sequenced sample: blood. CDR3 amino acids: CASSTAAIAGSETQYF. CDR3 nucleotide sequence: TGTGCCAGCAGCACCGCTGCGATAGCGGGATCAGAGACCCAGTACTTC.